This T cell receptor (beta chain) was recovered during a study of T-cell memory formation after mild COVID-19. Overall study: Largely donor-specific TCR clusters were found. The study, taken as a whole, reports: Mostly located in CM and EM were contracting CD4+ clones, with contracting CD8+ clones located in EMRA. The appearance of some responding clones in pre-infection memory suggested that cross-reactive memory joined.

Of note for this clonotype: Antigen: not known.

Unmatched junction bases numbered 8, after V lost 0 bases and J lost 6 bases. The germline V gene encodes CDR1 KGHSH and CDR2 LQKENI. The CDR3 extends over 16 amino acids. 5'RACE, which relied on constant-segment primers, yielded TCR alpha and TCR beta cDNA libraries carrying sample barcodes and UMIs. In TCRdb, the 5' RACE reads were re-called with MiXCR into one record per CDR3 protein. The sample comprises 200,000 or so distinct CDR3 sequences, about 17% of which are singletons, and approximately 2.4% rests with the top ten. Sequenced: PBMCs or a T cell subset sorted from them (not recorded which). This TCR came from an adult woman who had mild COVID-19 (a few samples of this study predate the infection). Cell type and time point are not known. The chain links TRBV18 to TRBJ2-5; 9 nucleotides agree with TRBD1. The CDR3 DNA reads TGTGCCAGCTCACCACCGTGGACAGGGGCCTTGAAGACCCAGTACTTC. Translated, it gives CASSPPWTGALKTQYF.